This TCR beta chain was found in a study of blood T cell repertoires in COVID-19. Followed over time, Seattle patients had been enrolled while infection was active. Here immunoSEQ multiplex PCR was the method, and the copy in TCRdb shows in-frame clones only, minus some. Of 250,000 or so clones listed, almost 90% are singletons. From germline, CDR1 is MNHEY and CDR2 SVGAGI. The CDR3 consists of 13 residues. The V and J ends lost 6 bases and 8 bases, in that order; junction bases with no gene match: 6. This rearrangement joins TRBV6-5 to TRBJ1-4; 7 nucleotides agree with TRBD1. The sample consisted of peripheral blood. The sequence was obtained from a woman aged 60 to 75 with COVID-19, enrolled during active disease. The CDR3 DNA follows: TGTGCCAGCAGAAGAGACAGGGCCGAAAAACTGTTTTTT. Translated, it gives CASRRDRAEKLFF.